Sequencing of this TCR beta chain was carried out in a study of breast tumors, draining lymph nodes, adjacent tissues. Using its own MiXCR run on the multiplex PCR reads, TCRdb lists one record per CDR3 protein. The repertoire consists of approximately 47,000 distinct CDR3 sequences, with under 30% occurring once and the leading ten covering under 9.5%. The CDR3 runs 16 residues. Germline-derived CDR1 and CDR2 are MDHEN and SYDVKM. V lost 4 bases and J lost 3, with 16 bases in between. V and J are TRBV28 and TRBJ1-3; no firm D call. The specimen was breast tumor tissue. This receptor was obtained from a female donor with breast cancer. Some clones in this sample may be carry-over from other donors' samples. The CDR3: CASSSSPLGVGNTIYF. For the CDR3, the DNA is TGTGCCAGCAGTTCAAGCCCCTTAGGAGTTGGAAACACCATATATTTT.